This T cell receptor beta chain was captured in a study of blood T cell repertoires in COVID-19. Study in general: Researchers got acute and convalescent COVID-19 samples from the United States, Italy and Spain.

One Seattle source followed patients from active infection through their disease course. As handled by the study authors: Amplification from reference gene primers served as the basis for estimated nucleated cell counts. Profiling relied on immunoSEQ multiplex PCR, and the TCRdb table lists in-frame clones only, not all of them. That table furnishes V, J and clone size, whereas the DNA furnished D and trimming. Of 380,000 or so clones listed, around 88% were seen once; the top ten hold around 7.4%. CDR1 and CDR2 (germline): KGHSH, LQKENI. V was clipped by 4 bases and J by 4 bases; unmatched bases: 2. The CDR3 spans 14 residues.

Source material: peripheral blood. The chain recombines TRBV18 with TRBJ2-3, with 10 nucleotides matching TRBD1. This receptor was obtained from a woman aged 55-69 years with COVID-19, enrolled during active disease. Here the CDR3 DNA reads TGTGCCAGCTCACTGGACAGGGGGGCAGATACGCAGTATTTT. This codes for CASSLDRGADTQYF.